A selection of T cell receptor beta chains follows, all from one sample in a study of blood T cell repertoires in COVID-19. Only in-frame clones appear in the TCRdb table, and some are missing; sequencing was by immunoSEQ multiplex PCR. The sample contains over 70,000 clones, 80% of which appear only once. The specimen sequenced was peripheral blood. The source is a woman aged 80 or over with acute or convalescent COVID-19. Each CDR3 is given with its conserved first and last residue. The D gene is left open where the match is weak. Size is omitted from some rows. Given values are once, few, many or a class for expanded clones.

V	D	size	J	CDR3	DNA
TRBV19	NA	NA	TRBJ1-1	CASSTSTTGTEAFF	TGTGCCAGTAGTACATCGACTACCGGCACTGAAGCTTTCTTT
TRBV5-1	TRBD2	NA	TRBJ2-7	CASSKSRTSGSYEQYF	TGCGCCAGCAGCAAATCCCGGACTAGCGGCTCCTACGAGCAGTACTTC
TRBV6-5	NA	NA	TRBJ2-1	CASSYQRGNNEQFF	TGTGCCAGCAGTTACCAGCGAGGGAACAATGAGCAGTTCTTC
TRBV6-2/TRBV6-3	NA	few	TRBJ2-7	CASSYEQGPSYEQYF	TGTGCCAGCAGTTACGAGCAGGGGCCCTCCTACGAGCAGTACTTC
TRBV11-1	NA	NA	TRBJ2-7	CASSLAVGYYEQYF	TGTGCCAGCAGCTTAGCAGTCGGGTACTACGAGCAGTACTTC
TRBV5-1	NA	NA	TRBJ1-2	CASSFHRSYGYTF	TGCGCCAGCAGCTTCCACAGGAGCTATGGCTACACCTTC
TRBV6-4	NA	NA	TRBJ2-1	CASARGGVPYNEQFF	TGTGCCAGCGCTCGTGGGGGCGTCCCCTACAATGAGCAGTTCTTC
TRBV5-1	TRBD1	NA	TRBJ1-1	CASSLLGQGRNTEAFF	TGCGCCAGCAGCTTGCTGGGACAGGGAAGGAACACTGAAGCTTTCTTT
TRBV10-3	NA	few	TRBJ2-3	CATTGTSTDTQYF	TGTGCCACCACCGGGACTAGCACAGATACGCAGTATTTT
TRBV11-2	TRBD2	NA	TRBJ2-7	CASSLTSGSTYEQYF	TGTGCCAGCAGCTTGACTAGCGGGAGTACCTACGAGCAGTACTTC
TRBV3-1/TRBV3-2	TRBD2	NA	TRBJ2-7	CASSLAGGAGEQYF	TGTGCCAGCAGCCTCGCGGGGGGAGCGGGGGAGCAGTACTTC
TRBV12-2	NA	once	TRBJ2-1	CASRLDPGLASVDEQFF	TGTGCAAGTCGCTTAGACCCAGGACTAGCGTCCGTCGATGAGCAGTTCTTC
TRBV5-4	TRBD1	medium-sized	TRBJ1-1	CASSLRTGTEAFF	TGTGCCAGCAGCTTGAGGACAGGGACTGAAGCTTTCTTT
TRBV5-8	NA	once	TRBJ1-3	CASSLGQFSGNTIYF	TGTGCCAGCAGCTTGGGACAGTTCTCTGGAAACACCATATATTTT
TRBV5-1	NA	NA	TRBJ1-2	CASSLQFSQYGYTF	TGCGCCAGCAGCTTGCAGTTTTCGCAGTACGGCTACACCTTC
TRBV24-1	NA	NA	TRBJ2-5	CATSAGSTETQYF	TGTGCCACCAGTGCCGGGTCGACGGAGACCCAGTACTTC
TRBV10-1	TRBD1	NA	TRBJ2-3	CASSGEDRQLLGTDTQYF	TGCGCCAGCAGCGGTGAGGACAGGCAACTACTTGGCACAGATACGCAGTATTTT
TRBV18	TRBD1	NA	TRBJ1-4	CASSPSGQGEKLFF	TGTGCCAGCTCACCCTCGGGACAGGGTGAAAAACTGTTTTTT
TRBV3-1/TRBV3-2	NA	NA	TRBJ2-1	CASSQAGSGAEQFF	TGTGCCAGCAGCCAAGCCGGGTCGGGAGCTGAGCAGTTCTTC
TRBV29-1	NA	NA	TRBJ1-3	CSALHTGNTIYF	TGCAGCGCTCTCCACACTGGAAACACCATATATTTT
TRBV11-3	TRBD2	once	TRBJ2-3	CASSFSGSQTDTQYF	TGTGCCAGCAGCTTTAGCGGGAGCCAAACAGATACGCAGTATTTT
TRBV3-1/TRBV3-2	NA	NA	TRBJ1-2	CASSPGTGQGYTF	TGTGCCAGCAGCCCGGGGACGGGACAAGGCTACACCTTC
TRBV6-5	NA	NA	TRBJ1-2	CASSYTTENYGYTF	TGTGCCAGCAGTTACACGACAGAGAACTATGGCTACACCTTC
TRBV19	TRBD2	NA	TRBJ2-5	CASSAGTSILETQYF	TGTGCCAGTAGCGCCGGGACTAGTATTTTGGAGACCCAGTACTTC
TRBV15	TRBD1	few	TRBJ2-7	CATSIGDRGRSEQYF	TGTGCCACCAGCATAGGGGACAGGGGGAGGAGCGAGCAGTACTTC
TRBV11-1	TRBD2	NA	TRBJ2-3	CASSLSGPSTDTQYF	TGTGCCAGCAGCCTTAGCGGGCCTAGCACAGATACGCAGTATTTT
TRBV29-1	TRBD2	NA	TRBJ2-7	CSVEILAGGHEQYF	TGCAGCGTTGAAATCCTAGCGGGGGGCCACGAGCAGTACTTC
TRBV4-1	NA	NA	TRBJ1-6	CASSPGSGLYNSPLHF	TGCGCCAGCAGCCCGGGTTCCGGTCTCTATAATTCACCCCTCCACTTT
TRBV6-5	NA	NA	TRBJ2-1	CASSPQRRPDNEQFF	TGTGCCAGCAGTCCACAGCGGAGGCCCGACAATGAGCAGTTCTTC
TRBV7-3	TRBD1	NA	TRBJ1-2	CASSLTRQGDGYTF	TGTGCCAGCAGCTTAACGCGGCAGGGGGACGGCTACACCTTC
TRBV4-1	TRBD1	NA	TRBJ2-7	CASSLDRGQEQYF	TGCGCCAGCAGTTTGGACAGGGGGCAGGAGCAGTACTTC
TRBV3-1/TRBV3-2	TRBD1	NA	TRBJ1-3	CASSHDRNRGGLGNTIYF	TGTGCCAGCAGCCATGATAGAAACAGGGGAGGCCTTGGAAACACCATATATTTT
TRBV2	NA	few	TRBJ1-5	CASNENSNQPQHF	TGTGCCAGCAACGAGAATAGCAATCAGCCCCAGCATTTT